The 9 T cell receptor beta chains below come from one sample, sequenced in a study of T cells in Graves' hyperthyroidism and ophthalmopathy. Amplified TCR beta CDR3 regions derived from RNA transcripts. First-round RT-PCR with HTBI primers amplified the TCR CDR3 region. TCRdb ran MiXCR on the multiplex PCR reads and lists one entry per CDR3 protein. The sample carries 640,000 or so distinct CDR3 sequences, approximately 14% recorded once. The sequencing sample was made of blood. These receptor sequences come from a middle-aged woman with Graves' ophthalmopathy.

This clonotype was counted many times. The chain has TRBV28 and TRBJ1-1; D call uncertain. Germline values: CDR1 MDHEN, CDR2 SYDVKM. The length of the CDR3 is 14 residues. V was clipped by 1 base and J by 8 bases, with 14 bases between them. CDR3 DNA: TGTGCCAGCAGTTTATCATCAGTAGGGCTCGAAGCTTTCTTT. The encoded protein is CASSLSSVGLEAFF.

This clonotype occurred many times. The CDR3 sequence is CASSLEAGHGYTF. The CDR3 coding sequence is TGTGCCAGCAGCTTAGAAGCAGGTCATGGCTACACCTTC. J is TRBJ1-2 and V is TRBV7-3; D ambiguous. Germline V gene data show CDR1 as SGHTA and CDR2 as FQGTGA. The CDR3 contains 13 residues. Deletions cut 2 bases from V and 6 bases from J, with 10 bases between.

This clonotype was counted a few times. The chain employs TRBV4-1 and TRBJ1-5; D may be TRBD1 (5 bases). Germline values: CDR1 MGHRA, CDR2 YSYEKL. The V gene lost 1 base and the J gene lost 5 bases, with 12 bases spanning the gap. This CDR3 spans 15 amino acids. CDR3 nucleotide sequence: TGCGCCAGCAGCCAAGGGTTAGGGGTGTATCAGCCCCAGCATTTT. Its protein is CASSQGLGVYQPQHF.

The genes are TRBV7-2 and TRBJ2-7; D is possibly TRBD2 (6 bases). Germline values: CDR1 SGHTA, CDR2 FQGNSA. The ends were cut back, 1 base at V and 6 bases at J, with 13 bases in the middle. The CDR3 covers 14 residues. The CDR3 reads CASSLVGPGVEQYF. CDR3 DNA: TGTGCCAGCAGCTTAGTGGGACCGGGGGTCGAGCAGTACTTC.

The table lists this clonotype with many counts. V is TRBV27 and J is TRBJ2-7; the match to TRBD2 covers 8 bases. The CDR3 has 16 amino acids. Germline V gene sequence: CDR1 MNHEY, CDR2 SMNVEV (reference sequence). V shed 6 bases and J 0 bases; nucleotides not matched to a gene: 10. This chain's CDR3 is CASRPRLAQSSYEQYF. CDR3 sequence (DNA): TGTGCCAGCAGACCCCGACTAGCGCAAAGCTCCTACGAGCAGTACTTC.

The sample holds a few counts of this clonotype. This chain connects TRBV2 to TRBJ2-7; D is possibly TRBD1 (6 bases). CDR3 length: 13 amino acids. Trimming removed 8 bases at V and 0 bases at J, with 11 bases between. Germline V CDR1 and CDR2: SNHLY, FYNNEI. CDR3 region: CASGRDNSYEQYF. The CDR3 region has the DNA TGTGCCAGCGGCCGGGACAACTCCTACGAGCAGTACTTC.

The V gene is TRBV6-4, the J gene TRBJ1-2; 8 bases align to TRBD1. CDR3 length: 15 residues. V lost 0 bases, J lost 4 bases, and 4 bases stayed unmatched. CDR1 is MRHNA and CDR2 is SNTAGT in the germline V gene. For the CDR3, the DNA is TGTGCCAGCAGTGACTCCCGGGACAGGATCTATGGCTACACCTTC. It yields the protein CASSDSRDRIYGYTF.

Comments on this clonotype: One end of the junction fails to match germline, which may point to a read error. This chain joins TRBV28 and TRBJ1-2; D remains ambiguous. The germline CDR1 and CDR2 sequences are MDHEN and SYDVKM. This CDR3 spans 12 amino acids. CDR3 residues: CASSSPGGYRYF. Written as DNA, the CDR3 is TGTGCCAGCAGTTCCCCGGGAGGGTACAGATACTTC.

This clonotype was picked up many times. The chain combines TRBV30 with TRBJ2-5; 9 bases match TRBD1. The V segment lost 4 bases and the J segment 4 bases; nucleotides outside the gene matches: 10. The CDR3 spans 15 residues. Germline V lookup: CDR1 GTSNPN, CDR2 SVGIG (reference sequence). The CDR3 region is CAWTKKQGAGETQYF. CDR3 bases: TGTGCCTGGACAAAAAAACAGGGGGCGGGAGAGACCCAGTACTTC.